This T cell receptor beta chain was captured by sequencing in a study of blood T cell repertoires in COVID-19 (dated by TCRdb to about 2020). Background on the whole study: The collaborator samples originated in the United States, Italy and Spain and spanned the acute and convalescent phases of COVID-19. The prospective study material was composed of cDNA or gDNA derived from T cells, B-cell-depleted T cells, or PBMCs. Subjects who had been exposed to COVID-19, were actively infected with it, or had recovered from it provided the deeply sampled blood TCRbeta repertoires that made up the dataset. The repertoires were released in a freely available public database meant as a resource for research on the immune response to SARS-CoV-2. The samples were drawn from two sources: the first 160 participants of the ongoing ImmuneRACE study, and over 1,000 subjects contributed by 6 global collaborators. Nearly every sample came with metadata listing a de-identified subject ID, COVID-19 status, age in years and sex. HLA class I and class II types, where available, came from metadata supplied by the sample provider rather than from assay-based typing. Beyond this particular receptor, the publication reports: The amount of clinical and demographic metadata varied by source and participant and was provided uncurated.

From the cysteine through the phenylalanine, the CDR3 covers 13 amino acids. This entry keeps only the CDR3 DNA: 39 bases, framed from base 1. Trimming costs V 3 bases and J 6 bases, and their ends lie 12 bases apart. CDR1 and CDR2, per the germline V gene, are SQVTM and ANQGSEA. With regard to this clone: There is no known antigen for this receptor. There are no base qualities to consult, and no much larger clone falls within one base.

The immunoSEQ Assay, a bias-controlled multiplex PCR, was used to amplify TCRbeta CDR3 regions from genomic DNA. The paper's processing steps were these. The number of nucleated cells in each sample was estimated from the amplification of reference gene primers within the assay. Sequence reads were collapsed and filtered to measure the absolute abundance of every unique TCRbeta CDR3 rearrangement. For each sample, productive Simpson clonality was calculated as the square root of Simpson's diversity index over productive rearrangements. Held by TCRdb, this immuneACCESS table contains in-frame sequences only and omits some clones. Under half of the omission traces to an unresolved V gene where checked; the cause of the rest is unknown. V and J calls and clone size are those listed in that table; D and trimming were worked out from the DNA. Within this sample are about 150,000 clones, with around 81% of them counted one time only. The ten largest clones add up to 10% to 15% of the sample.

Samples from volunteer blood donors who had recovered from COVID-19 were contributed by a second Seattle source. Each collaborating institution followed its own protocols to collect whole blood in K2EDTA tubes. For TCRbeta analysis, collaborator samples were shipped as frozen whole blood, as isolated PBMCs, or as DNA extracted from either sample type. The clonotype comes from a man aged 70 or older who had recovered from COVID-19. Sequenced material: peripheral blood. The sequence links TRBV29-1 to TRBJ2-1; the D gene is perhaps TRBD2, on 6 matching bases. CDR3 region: CSVDFGSSNEQFF. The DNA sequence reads TGCAGCGTTGATTTCGGGAGTAGCAATGAGCAGTTCTTC.